This T cell receptor beta chain was identified in a study of T cell responses to AZD1222 COVID-19 vaccine. Only in-frame clones appear in the TCRdb table, and some are missing; sequencing was by immunoSEQ multiplex PCR. The table records fewer than 130,000 clones, about 85% of them present only once. Study observations and caveats: Researchers took repertoire samples only after the peak T cell response had come. Clonal diversity was possibly underestimated; the donors were predominantly white British and more often female. A rise in Spike-specific TCR breadth and depth followed two AZD1222 doses.

Germline CDR1 reads WNHNN; CDR2 reads SYGVQD (reference sequence). This CDR3 spans 17 amino acids. V lost 4 bases and J 4 bases, leaving 20 bases between the germline ends. Of note for this clone: Antigen specificity is unknown.

This TCR derives from an adult in good health. The gene calls are TRBV10-1 and TRBJ1-3; no clear D gene. The material was peripheral blood, obtained on day 0 of AZD1222 vaccination. The CDR3 spells CASSVFPGSFVGNTIYF. In nucleotides, the CDR3 is TGCGCCAGCAGTGTATTCCCGGGGTCGTTCGTCGGAAACACCATATATTTT.